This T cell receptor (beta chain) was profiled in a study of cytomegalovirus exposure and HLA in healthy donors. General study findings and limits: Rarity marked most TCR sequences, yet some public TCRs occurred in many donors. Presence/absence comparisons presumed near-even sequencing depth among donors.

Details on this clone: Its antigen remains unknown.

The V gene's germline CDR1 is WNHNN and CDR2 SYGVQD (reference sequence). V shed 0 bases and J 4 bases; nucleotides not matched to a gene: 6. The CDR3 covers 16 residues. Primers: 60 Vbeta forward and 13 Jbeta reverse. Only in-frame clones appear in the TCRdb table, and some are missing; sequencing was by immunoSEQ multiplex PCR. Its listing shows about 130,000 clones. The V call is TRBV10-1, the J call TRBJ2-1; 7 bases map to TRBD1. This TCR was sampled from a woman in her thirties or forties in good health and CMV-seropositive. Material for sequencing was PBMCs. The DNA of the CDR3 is TGCGCCAGCAGTGAGTCGAGGGGACAGACTTACAATGAGCAGTTCTTC. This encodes CASSESRGQTYNEQFF.